The text below deals with one TCR beta chain. No antigen is known for it. No much larger clone exists at a distance of one base, and base qualities are not known. The data were obtained in a study of control samples from healthy donors and cancer patients (TCRdb year 2020). To prepare the library, the immunoSEQ multiplex PCR assay was applied. The table comes from immuneACCESS by way of TCRdb, which keeps in-frame sequences with V and J called. Part of the clones is missing from these tables; in studies checked, under half for an unresolved V gene and the rest for unknown reasons. This sample is represented by some 190,000 clones; about 90% of them were singletons. Together, the top ten hold less than 2% of the sample. The CDR3 starts with the cysteine, ends with the phenylalanine, and has 16 residues. Solely the CDR3 DNA is kept, with 48 bases framed from the first base. The germline V gene supplies CDR1 SNHLY and CDR2 FYNNEI. V is shortened by 6 bases, J by 4 bases, and the region joining them spans 19 bases.

The V gene is TRBV2 and the J gene is TRBJ1-5; TRBD1 is a weak D gene call, 6 bases matching. The specimen was blood. The receptor was isolated from a man under 40 in good health. The bases are TGTGCCAGCAGATTCCATGGGGGCTCTAATAATCAGCCCCAGCATTTT. It translates as CASRFHGGSNNQPQHF.